The 10 T cell receptor beta chains listed next were all sequenced from one sample in a study of cytomegalovirus exposure and HLA in healthy donors. The repertoire was sequenced with immunoSEQ multiplex PCR; TCRdb's copy has only in-frame clones and lacks some. In the table there are about 110,000 clones, approximately 85% of which are singletons. Sequencing was carried out using PBMCs. The origin of the receptors is a woman between 18 and 29 years old in good health and CMV-seronegative.

The rearrangement links TRBV27 to TRBJ1-2; TRBD1 matches 7 bases. This CDR3 spans 14 amino acids. The junction had 4 bases not matched to a gene; V was cut back by 2 bases and J by 4 bases. The germline V gene encodes CDR1 MNHEY and CDR2 SMNVEV (reference sequence). The DNA for the CDR3 is TGTGCCAGCAGTTTAAGACAGGGCGGCTATGGCTACACCTTC. Amino acid sequence: CASSLRQGGYGYTF.

The CDR3 nucleotides are TGTGCCAGCAGTGAAGTGGCTAGCGGGGGGGACGAGCAGTACTTC. This sequence encodes CASSEVASGGDEQYF. The genes are TRBV6-1 and TRBJ2-7, with TRBD2 matching over 12 bases. Germline trimming cut 1 base from V and 5 bases from J; bases unmatched to any gene: 3. This CDR3 is built from 15 residues. Per the germline V gene, CDR1 is MNHNS and CDR2 is SASEGT.

This clone was counted between two and nine times. The V gene is TRBV2, the J gene TRBJ1-6, with D possibly matching TRBD1 (6 bases). Trimming removed 3 bases at V and 9 bases at J, with 12 bases between. CDR3 length equals 14 residues. In germline, CDR1 is SNHLY, CDR2 FYNNEI. The CDR3 here is CASSDPTGSSPLHF. The CDR3 DNA sequence: TGTGCCAGCAGTGATCCTACAGGGAGTTCACCCCTCCACTTT.

Only a few counts were recorded for this clone. The V call is TRBV7-9, the J call TRBJ1-1, with D possibly matching TRBD1 (6 bases). CDR1 is SEHNR and CDR2 is FQNEAQ in the germline V gene (reference sequence). The CDR3 sequence is 13 residues long. With 5 bases removed from V and 5 bases from J, the gap between germline ends came to 12 bases. The CDR3 loop is CASSHRQETEAFF. The CDR3 nucleotides read TGTGCCAGCAGCCACCGACAGGAAACTGAAGCTTTCTTT.

J is TRBJ1-4 and V is TRBV6-5, with 7 bases fitting TRBD1. The CDR3 is 14 residues long. The V and J ends lost 5 bases and 8 bases, in that order; junction bases with no gene match: 8. Germline V lookup: CDR1 MNHEY, CDR2 SVGAGI. The CDR3 reads CASSPRQGGEKLFF. CDR3 DNA: TGTGCCAGCAGTCCCCGACAGGGAGGCGAAAAACTGTTTTTT.

This chain connects TRBV7-2 to TRBJ1-3; the match to TRBD1 covers 7 bases. This CDR3 spans 14 amino acids. CDR1 is SGHTA, CDR2 FQGNSA, per germline. The trim removed 1 base at V and 5 bases at J, leaving 2 bases unmatched. The CDR3 spells CASSLVGQRNTIYF. The DNA for the CDR3 is TGTGCCAGCAGCTTAGTGGGACAGAGAAACACCATATATTTT.

The rearrangement joins TRBV19 to TRBJ1-5; a weak D match, TRBD1 (5 bases). The CDR3 extends over 15 amino acids. Germline lookup yields CDR1 LNHDA and CDR2 SQIVND (reference sequence). V was clipped by 8 bases and J by 1 base, with 15 bases between them. CDR3 sequence (DNA): TGTGCCAGTGCGGGCGGGGGATACAGCAATCAGCCCCAGCATTTT. It encodes CASAGGGYSNQPQHF.

The chain combines TRBV13 with TRBJ2-7, with D maybe TRBD2 (6 bases). Trimming left V 5 bases short and J 4 bases short, with 15 bases between. The CDR3 sequence is 14 residues long. In germline, CDR1 is PRHDT, CDR2 FYEKMQ (reference sequence). The CDR3 loop is CASSRLTEGYEQYF. CDR3 DNA sequence: TGTGCCAGCAGCCGCTTAACGGAGGGGTACGAGCAGTACTTC.

Only a few counts were recorded for this clone. The chain links TRBV27 to TRBJ2-7; 9 bases agree with TRBD1. Germline CDR1 MNHEY, CDR2 SMNVEV (reference sequence). V was clipped by 5 bases and J by 3 bases; unmatched bases: 2. This CDR3 contains 13 residues. The CDR3 DNA follows: TGTGCCAGCAGTATGGGACAGGGCTACGAGCAGTACTTC. This translates into CASSMGQGYEQYF.

The V gene is TRBV19, the J gene TRBJ1-1; D may be TRBD1 (5 bases). Trimming shortened V by 6 bases and J by 3 bases, and 23 bases separated the two germline ends. CDR3 size: 17 residues. Per the germline V gene, CDR1 is LNHDA and CDR2 is SQIVND (reference sequence). The CDR3 nucleotides are TGTGCCAGTAGAAAGGAATCGACCGGGACTTTGTACACTGAAGCTTTCTTT. As protein: CASRKESTGTLYTEAFF.